This entry lists 4 T cell receptor beta chains sequenced from one sample in a study of blood T cell repertoires in COVID-19. Some clones are missing from TCRdb's copy, which holds only in-frame ones; the method was immunoSEQ multiplex PCR. The sample yields approximately 210,000 clones, about 90% seen once. Sequencing was carried out using PBMCs or T cells enriched from blood (not recorded which). These receptors were collected from a woman between 45 and 60 years old with acute COVID-19.

Note on this clone: Other DNA sequences in this specimen translate into the identical CDR3. The CDR3 DNA is TGTGCCAGCAGTTTATGGGGCGGCAATCAGCCCCAGCATTTT. This codes for CASSLWGGNQPQHF. V usage is TRBV27 and J usage is TRBJ1-5; maybe TRBD1 (5 bases). This CDR3 is built from 14 residues. Trimming cost V 1 base and J 2 bases, with 6 bases left between them. The germline V gene has CDR1 MNHEY and CDR2 SMNVEV (reference sequence).

A few counts support this clone. The rearrangement joins TRBV11-2 to TRBJ2-1, with 9 bases fitting TRBD2. This CDR3 spans 17 amino acids. Per germline, CDR1 SGHAT and CDR2 FQNNGV. J gave up 7 bases and V 5 bases, and 15 bases lay outside the gene matches. The CDR3 DNA reads as TGTGCCAGCAGCCCCGCGGGCGCGGGAGGGCCTTTAAATGAGCAGTTCTTC. Translating gives CASSPAGAGGPLNEQFF.

This chain links TRBV6-2 or TRBV6-3 with TRBJ2-2, with TRBD2 identical over 9 bases. The trim removed 2 bases at V and 5 bases at J, leaving 21 bases unmatched. The CDR3 has 21 residues. The V gene's germline CDR1 is MNHEY and CDR2 SVGEGT. The CDR3 DNA sequence: TGTGCCAGCAGTTACACTGCAGGGGCGTCGAGGACTAGCGCCCGGACCGGGGAGCTGTTTTTT. It yields the protein CASSYTAGASRTSARTGELFF.

The CDR3 loop is CASSAQAANYGYTF. CDR3 sequence (DNA): TGCGCCAGCAGTGCGCAGGCAGCTAACTATGGCTACACCTTC. The gene calls are TRBV10-2 and TRBJ1-2; D is unresolved. Trimming pared 4 bases from V and 0 bases from J, leaving 9 bases between. Germline V gene data show CDR1 as WSHSY and CDR2 as SAAADI. This CDR3 has 14 residues.